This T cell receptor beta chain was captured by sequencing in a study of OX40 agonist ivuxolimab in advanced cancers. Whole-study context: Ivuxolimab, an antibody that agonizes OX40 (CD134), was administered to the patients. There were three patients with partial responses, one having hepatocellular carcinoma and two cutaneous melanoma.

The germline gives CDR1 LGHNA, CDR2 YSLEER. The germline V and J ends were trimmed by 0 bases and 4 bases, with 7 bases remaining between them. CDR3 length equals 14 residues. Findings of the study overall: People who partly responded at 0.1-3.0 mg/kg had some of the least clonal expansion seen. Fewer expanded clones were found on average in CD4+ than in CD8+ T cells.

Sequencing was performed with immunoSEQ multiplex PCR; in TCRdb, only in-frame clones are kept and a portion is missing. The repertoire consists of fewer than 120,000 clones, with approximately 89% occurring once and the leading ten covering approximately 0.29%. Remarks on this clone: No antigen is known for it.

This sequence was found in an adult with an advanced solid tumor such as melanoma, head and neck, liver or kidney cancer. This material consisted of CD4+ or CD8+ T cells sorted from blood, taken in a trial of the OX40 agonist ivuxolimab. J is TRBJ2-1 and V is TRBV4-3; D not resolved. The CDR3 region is CASSQDVLYNEQFF. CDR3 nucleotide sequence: TGCGCCAGCAGCCAAGATGTTTTATACAATGAGCAGTTCTTC.